This T cell receptor (beta chain) comes out of a study of graft-versus-host responses after intestinal transplantation. About the study: Anti-thymocyte globulin induction preceded 2 to 4 years of tacrolimus and steroid maintenance in all recipients.

On this clone: Its target is not known.

The CDR3 runs 16 residues. V was pared by 5 bases and J by 6 bases, with 21 bases between. Germline CDR1 is PRHDT and CDR2 is FYEKMQ (reference sequence). Overall study results and limits: Subjects displaying graft-donor T cell macrochimerism possessed elevated graft-versus-host to host-versus-graft clonal ratios inside allografts. HvG clone declines early post-transplant were associated with peak circulating GvH levels. The marrow of recipients harbored GvH clones, and ileum or blood showed some of them first.

Libraries were prepared by immunoSEQ multiplex PCR; TCRdb keeps only in-frame clonotypes and omits some of them. The sample yields some 87,000 clones, 80% to 95% seen once. This TCR came from a human donor who was the organ donor for an intestinal transplant. The chain has TRBV13 and TRBJ2-3; D is unresolved. The sample consisted of unstimulated CD8+ T cells sorted from spleen or lymph node cells, taken before transplant. CDR3 in DNA: TGTGCCAGCAGCACCCTGATGGGCACTCAAGGTGATACGCAGTATTTT. Translated: CASSTLMGTQGDTQYF.